The 19 T cell receptor beta chains below all came from one sample that was sequenced in a study of early T cells in non-severe SARS-CoV-2 infection. A single record per CDR3 protein comes from TCRdb applying MiXCR to the 5' RACE reads. This sample carries over 60,000 distinct CDR3 sequences, 10% of them seen once, and the ten largest clones take under 10%. The sample was whole blood, taken at baseline. The receptors stem from an adult who was a healthcare worker with PCR-confirmed SARS-CoV-2 infection or an uninfected control (not recorded which).

Ten or more counts support this clonotype. V is TRBV12-3 or TRBV12-4 and J is TRBJ1-2; D perhaps matches TRBD1 (5 bases). This CDR3 is 12 amino acids long. Trimming removed 3 bases at V and 6 bases at J, with 8 bases between. DNA of the CDR3: TGTGCCAGCAGTTTTGGGGGGGATGGCTACACCTTC. Amino acids: CASSFGGDGYTF.

This clonotype was seen repeatedly, ten times or more. V usage is TRBV2 and J usage is TRBJ1-3; no definite D call. The CDR3 is made up of 14 amino acids. CDR1 SNHLY and CDR2 FYNNEI come from the germline V gene. As DNA, the CDR3 is TGTTGCCCGCGGAGGGTTGACTCTGGAAACACCATATATTTT. Its protein is CCPRRVDSGNTIYF.

The sample holds many counts of this clonotype. This chain links TRBV30 with TRBJ2-2; 8 bases match TRBD1. This CDR3 is 14 amino acids long. V was pared by 5 bases and J by 5 bases, with 7 bases of the junction left unmatched. CDR1 is GTSNPN and CDR2 is SVGIG in the germline V gene (reference sequence). CDR3 coding DNA: TGTGCCTGGGGTAGCACAGGGGGGACCGGGGAGCTGTTTTTT. This translates into CAWGSTGGTGELFF.

In this sample, this clonotype turned up a few times. V is TRBV18 and J is TRBJ2-3; D is unresolved. Trimming took off 3 bases at V and 4 bases at J, with 8 bases between the two ends. The V gene's germline CDR1 is KGHSH and CDR2 LQKENI. The CDR3 spans 13 residues. As DNA, the CDR3 is TGTGCCAGCTCACCTTTGGGTGCAGATACGCAGTATTTT. Translating it yields CASSPLGADTQYF.

This clonotype was picked up many times. This rearrangement joins TRBV19 to TRBJ2-1, with a possible D match to TRBD1 (7 bases). V lost 9 bases and J 4 bases, leaving 16 bases between the germline ends. CDR1 LNHDA and CDR2 SQIVND come from the germline V gene (reference sequence). This CDR3 has 14 amino acids. CDR3 loop: CASAVTGTYNEQFF. CDR3 bases: TGTGCCAGCGCTGTGACAGGGACTTACAATGAGCAGTTCTTC. Full variable domain (outside the CDR3, taken from reference TRBV19 and TRBJ2-1): DGGITQSPKYLFRKEGQNVTLSCEQNLNHDAMYWYRQDPGQGLRLIYYSQIVNDFQKGDIAEGYSVSREKKESFPLTVTSAQKNPTAFYLCASAVTGTYNEQFFGPGTRLTVL.

This clonotype was recorded a few times. The V and J genes are TRBV7-9 and TRBJ2-3; 11 bases align to TRBD1. Germline CDR1 and CDR2: SEHNR and FQNEAQ (reference sequence). This CDR3 is built from 14 residues. Unmatched junction bases numbered 7, after V lost 10 bases and J lost 4 bases. For the CDR3, the DNA is TGTGCCACGGCGGACAGGGGGCGTTCAGATACGCAGTATTTT. It encodes CATADRGRSDTQYF.

This clonotype has just a few counts. The chain links TRBV7-9 to TRBJ1-5, with a tentative D call TRBD1 (6 bases). The CDR3 loop spans 14 amino acids. Germline CDR1 SEHNR, CDR2 FQNEAQ (reference sequence). The ends were cut back, 5 bases at V and 4 bases at J, with 12 bases in the middle. The CDR3 region is CASSRGQPNQPQHF. DNA for the CDR3: TGTGCCAGCAGCCGCGGACAGCCTAATCAGCCCCAGCATTTT.

Many counts were recorded for this clonotype. The chain links TRBV6-1 to TRBJ1-1; D is unclear. Trimming removed 6 bases from V and 1 base from J, with 6 bases in between. There are 12 residues in the CDR3. Germline loops: CDR1 MNHNS, CDR2 SASEGT. The CDR3 bases are TGTGCCAGCAGCCCAGGGAACACTGAAGCTTTCTTT. Protein product: CASSPGNTEAFF.

V gene TRBV20-1 combines with J gene TRBJ2-3; 8 nucleotides agree with TRBD2. V lost 3 bases, J lost 5 bases, and 1 base stayed unmatched. This CDR3 contains 12 residues. The germline CDR1 and CDR2 sequences are DFQATT and SNEGSKA (reference sequence). CDR3 bases: TGCAGTGCTAGGGGACTAGAAGATACGCAGTATTTT. Its translation is CSARGLEDTQYF.

This clonotype is medium-sized within its sample. The CDR3 loop reads CASSLYGGGAKNEQFF. The CDR3 bases are TGTGCCAGCAGTTTATATGGCGGGGGGGCCAAGAATGAGCAGTTCTTC. V usage is TRBV12-3 or TRBV12-4 and J usage is TRBJ2-1, with 9 bases matching TRBD2. V lost 2 bases to trimming and J lost 7 bases; unmatched junction nucleotides: 9. This CDR3 has 16 amino acids.

This clonotype was seen many times. The CDR3: CASSLGRRSYEQYF. The CDR3 DNA follows: TGTGCCAGCAGCTTAGGAAGAAGGTCCTACGAGCAGTACTTC. J is TRBJ2-7 and V is TRBV13; no firm D call. The length of the CDR3 is 14 residues. Germline CDR1 and CDR2: PRHDT and FYEKMQ (reference sequence). Trimming left V 0 bases short and J 1 base short, with 7 bases between.

This clonotype was observed many times. This chain links TRBV6-4 with TRBJ2-1; the D gene is possibly TRBD2 (6 bases). Germline lookup yields CDR1 MRHNA and CDR2 SNTAGT. This CDR3 has 16 residues. Trimming pared 2 bases from V and 4 bases from J, leaving 15 bases between. The CDR3 loop is CASSDEWRGSYNEQFF. In nucleotides, the CDR3 is TGTGCCAGCAGTGACGAATGGCGGGGAAGTTACAATGAGCAGTTCTTC.

This clonotype was seen only a few times. The V and J genes are TRBV12-3 or TRBV12-4 and TRBJ1-3; D is possibly TRBD1 (6 bases). Trimming took 8 bases from V and 3 from J, leaving 14 bases between them. CDR3 length: 14 residues. The chain's CDR3 is CASEVQGFGNTIYF. CDR3 in DNA: TGTGCCAGCGAGGTACAGGGATTTGGAAACACCATATATTTT.

In its sample, this clonotype was seen a few times. The chain employs TRBV4-3 and TRBJ2-7; no firm D call. Trimming removed 0 bases at V and 6 bases at J, with 9 bases between. Looked up from germline, CDR1 is LGHNA and CDR2 is YSLEER. CDR3 size: 13 residues. The CDR3 DNA reads as TGCGCCAGCAGCCAAGACGAAGGGCGCGAGCAGTACTTC. The encoded protein is CASSQDEGREQYF.

The chain links TRBV3-1 to TRBJ2-7; D possibly matches TRBD1 or TRBD2 (5 bases each). The CDR3 loop spans 13 amino acids. V lost 1 base, J lost 6 bases, and 10 bases lay in between. Germline V lookup: CDR1 LGHDT, CDR2 YNNKEL (reference sequence). The CDR3 here is CASSQVAGTEQYF. DNA of the CDR3: TGTGCCAGCAGCCAAGTGGCAGGGACCGAGCAGTACTTC.

This clonotype has more than one count but fewer than ten. The rearrangement joins TRBV12-3 or TRBV12-4 to TRBJ2-3; the match to TRBD2 covers 11 bases. Trimming removed 8 bases from V and 3 bases from J; junction bases left unmatched: 7. The CDR3 length is 15 residues. Here the CDR3 reads CASSLAGEVTDTQYF. As DNA, the CDR3 is TGTGCCAGCTCACTAGCGGGGGAAGTAACAGATACGCAGTATTTT.

There are a few counts of this clonotype. The CDR3 loop reads CASSSGTGRNSPLHF. As DNA, the CDR3 is TGTGCCAGCAGCTCCGGGACAGGGCGTAATTCACCCCTCCACTTT. The chain joins TRBV7-8 to TRBJ1-6; 9 nucleotides line up with TRBD1. Germline assignment: CDR1 SGHVS and CDR2 FQNEAQ. The ends lost 4 bases at V and 6 bases at J; junction bases unmatched: 4. The CDR3 loop spans 15 amino acids.

This clonotype was detected ten times or more. This chain connects TRBV12-3 or TRBV12-4 to TRBJ1-3; D is undetermined. CDR3 length: 15 residues. The germline V and J ends were trimmed by 6 bases and 4 bases, with 16 bases remaining between them. The CDR3 reads CASRRGESQGNTIYF. The CDR3 DNA follows: TGTGCCAGCAGACGTGGGGAGTCGCAAGGAAACACCATATATTTT.

This clonotype was recorded a few times. This chain links TRBV30 with TRBJ2-7, with D possibly matching TRBD1 (7 bases). The CDR3 sequence is 15 residues long. Germline lookup yields CDR1 GTSNPN and CDR2 SVGIG (reference sequence). V gave up 2 bases and J gave up 3 bases, with 17 bases separating them. The CDR3 spells CAWSHPRQGGYEQYF. CDR3 coding DNA: TGTGCCTGGAGTCACCCCCGACAGGGAGGCTACGAGCAGTACTTC.